This T cell receptor (beta chain) was retrieved from a study of T cells in Graves' hyperthyroidism and ophthalmopathy. For the diagnoses, clinical symptoms, serum thyroxine and TRAb, thyroid ultrasound and orbital computed tomography were used. TCR beta CDR3 region amplification was performed from RNA transcripts. Initially, a first-round RT-PCR of the TCR CDR3 employed the HTBI primer set. TCRdb called the multiplex PCR reads again in MiXCR, with one record for every CDR3 protein. The profile shows about 250,000 distinct CDR3 sequences, approximately 21% of them singletons. CDR1 is LGHDT, CDR2 YNNKEL, per germline (reference sequence). The CDR3 loop spans 16 amino acids. With 3 bases removed from V and 3 bases from J, the gap between germline ends came to 17 bases. This clonotype showed up just a few times. Its matching antigen is unknown. Study-level points and caveats: In the blood, most expanded thyroid clonotypes above 0.001 appeared as well.

This chain uses TRBV3-1 with TRBJ1-1; tentative D call: TRBD1 (5 bases). Sequencing input: blood. The TCR comes from a man aged 30 to 39 with Graves' ophthalmopathy. The CDR3 loop reads CASSQWETVGDTEAFF. CDR3 DNA: TGTGCCAGCAGCCAGTGGGAGACAGTCGGGGACACTGAAGCTTTCTTT.